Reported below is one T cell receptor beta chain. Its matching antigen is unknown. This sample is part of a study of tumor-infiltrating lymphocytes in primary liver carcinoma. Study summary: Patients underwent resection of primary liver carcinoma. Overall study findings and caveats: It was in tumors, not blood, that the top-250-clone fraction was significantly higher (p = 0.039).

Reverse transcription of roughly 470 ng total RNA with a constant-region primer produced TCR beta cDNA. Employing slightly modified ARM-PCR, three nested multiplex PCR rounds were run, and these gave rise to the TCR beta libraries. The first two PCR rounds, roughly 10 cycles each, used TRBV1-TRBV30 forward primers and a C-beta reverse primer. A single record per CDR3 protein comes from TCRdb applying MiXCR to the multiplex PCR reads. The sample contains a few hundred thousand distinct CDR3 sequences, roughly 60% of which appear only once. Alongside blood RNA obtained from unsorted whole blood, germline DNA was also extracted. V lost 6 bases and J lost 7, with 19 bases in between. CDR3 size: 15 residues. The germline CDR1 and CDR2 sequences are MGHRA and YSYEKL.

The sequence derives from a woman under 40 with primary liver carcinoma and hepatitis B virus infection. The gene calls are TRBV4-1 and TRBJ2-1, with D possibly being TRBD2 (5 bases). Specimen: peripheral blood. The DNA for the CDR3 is TGCGCCAGCAGTCAACCGCAAGCGGTAACAAATGAGCAGTTCTTC. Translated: CASSQPQAVTNEQFF.